This T cell receptor beta chain was recovered during a study of cytomegalovirus exposure and HLA in healthy donors. Study in general: The 120 validation repertoires used the same platform as the approximately 700 first-cohort repertoires (as reported by a later analysis).

This clone has just a few counts. As yet, its antigen is unknown. Trimming shortened V by 2 bases and J by 4 bases, and 8 bases separated the two germline ends. CDR3 length equals 12 residues. Germline V lookup: CDR1 GTSNPN, CDR2 SVGIG (reference sequence). Points from the study as a whole: In vitro confirmation showed a few CMV-associated chains to be CMV antigen specific. Cytomegalovirus status was reportedly diagnosed by the classifier with high sensitivity and specificity.

Repertoires were generated with immunoSEQ multiplex PCR, while TCRdb's copy carries only in-frame clones and drops some. The sample holds roughly 250,000 clones, 86% seen once. Sequenced material: PBMCs. This clonotype was sampled from a woman aged 30 to 39 in good health and CMV-seropositive. The J gene is TRBJ1-1, the V gene TRBV30; no definite D call. For the CDR3, the DNA is TGTGCCTGGAGTCGAGGACTCACTGAAGCTTTCTTT. Amino acid sequence: CAWSRGLTEAFF.